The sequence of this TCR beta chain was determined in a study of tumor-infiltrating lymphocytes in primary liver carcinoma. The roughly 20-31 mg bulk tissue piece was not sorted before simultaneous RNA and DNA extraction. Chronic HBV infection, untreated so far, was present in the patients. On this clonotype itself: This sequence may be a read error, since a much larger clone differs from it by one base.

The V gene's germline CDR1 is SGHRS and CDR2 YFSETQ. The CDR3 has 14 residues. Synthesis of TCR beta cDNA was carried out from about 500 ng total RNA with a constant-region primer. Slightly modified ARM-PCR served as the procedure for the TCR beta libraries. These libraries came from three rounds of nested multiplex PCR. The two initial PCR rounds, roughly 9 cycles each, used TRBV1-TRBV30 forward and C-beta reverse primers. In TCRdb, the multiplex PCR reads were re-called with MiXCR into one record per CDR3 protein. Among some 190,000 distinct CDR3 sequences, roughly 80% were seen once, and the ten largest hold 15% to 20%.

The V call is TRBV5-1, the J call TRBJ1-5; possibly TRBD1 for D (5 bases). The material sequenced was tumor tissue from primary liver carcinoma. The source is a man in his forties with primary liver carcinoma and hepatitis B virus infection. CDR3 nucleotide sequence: TGCGCCAGCAGATTGGGAGGGGTAGGTCAGCCCCAGCATTTT. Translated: CASRLGGVGQPQHF.